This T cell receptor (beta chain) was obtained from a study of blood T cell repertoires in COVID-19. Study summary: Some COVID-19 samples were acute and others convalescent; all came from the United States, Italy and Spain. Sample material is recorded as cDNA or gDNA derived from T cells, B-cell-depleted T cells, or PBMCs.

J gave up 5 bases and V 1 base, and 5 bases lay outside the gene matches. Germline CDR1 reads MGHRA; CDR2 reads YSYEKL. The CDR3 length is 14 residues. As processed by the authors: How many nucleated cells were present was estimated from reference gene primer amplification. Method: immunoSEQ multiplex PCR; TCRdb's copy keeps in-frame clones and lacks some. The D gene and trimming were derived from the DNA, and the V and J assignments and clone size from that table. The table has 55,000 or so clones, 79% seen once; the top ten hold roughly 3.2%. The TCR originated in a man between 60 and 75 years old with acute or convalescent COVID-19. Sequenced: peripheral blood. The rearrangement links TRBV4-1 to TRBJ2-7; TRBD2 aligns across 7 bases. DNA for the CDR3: TGCGCCAGCAGCCAAGGGCGGGGGATGGACGAGCAGTACTTC. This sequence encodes CASSQGRGMDEQYF.